Below, 27 T cell receptor beta chains from the same sample are listed, as sequenced in a study of OX40 agonist ivuxolimab in advanced cancers. The table came from immunoSEQ multiplex PCR; TCRdb's copy has only in-frame clones and leaves some out. The table records roughly 53,000 clones, roughly 84% of them present only once. The sample consisted of CD4+ or CD8+ T cells sorted from blood, taken in a trial of the OX40 agonist ivuxolimab. All receptors come from an adult with an advanced solid tumor such as melanoma, head and neck, liver or kidney cancer.

This clone was picked up a small number of times. The chain links TRBV27 to TRBJ1-5, with 8 positions matching TRBD1. The CDR3 contains 16 residues. After removal of 2 bases from V and 3 bases from J, the junction contained 6 bases not matched to a gene. Germline V gene data show CDR1 as MNHEY and CDR2 as SMNVEV (reference sequence). Here the CDR3 DNA reads TGTGCCAGCAGTTTAGGAGGGACAGGTTTCAATCAGCCCCAGCATTTT. Translation: CASSLGGTGFNQPQHF.

V usage is TRBV6-5 and J usage is TRBJ2-7; D possibly corresponds to TRBD1 (6 bases). The germline CDR1 and CDR2 sequences are MNHEY and SVGAGI. V lost 2 bases and J 9 bases, leaving 11 bases between the germline ends. The CDR3 is made up of 12 amino acids. The CDR3 protein is CASSYRGTAQYF. CDR3 DNA: TGTGCCAGCAGTTACAGGGGGACGGCGCAGTACTTC.

This clone appeared a single time. The chain has TRBV9 and TRBJ2-7; D is ambiguous. CDR1 and CDR2 (germline): SGDLS, YYNGEE. Deletions cut 1 base from V and 0 bases from J, with 5 bases between. The CDR3 contains 13 residues. The CDR3 bases are TGTGCCAGCAGCGTACAGCCCTCCTACGAGCAGTACTTC. It translates to CASSVQPSYEQYF.

The chain recombines TRBV7-3 with TRBJ2-5; D is perhaps TRBD1 (6 bases). Germline assignment: CDR1 SGHTA and CDR2 FQGTGA. The V end was cut by 5 bases, the J end by 2 bases, with 15 bases between. CDR3 size: 15 residues. CDR3 nucleotides: TGTGCCAGCAGCCAAGGAAATGACAGGCAAGAGACCCAGTACTTC. Encoded protein: CASSQGNDRQETQYF.

The chain carries TRBV6-1 and TRBJ2-5; perhaps TRBD1 as D (5 bases). Trimming left V 4 bases short and J 2 bases short, with 11 bases between. Germline CDR1 is MNHNS and CDR2 is SASEGT. CDR3 length equals 14 residues. The CDR3 loop reads CASSVFQGQETQYF. DNA of the CDR3: TGTGCCAGCAGTGTCTTCCAGGGTCAAGAGACCCAGTACTTC.

The J gene is TRBJ2-2, the V gene TRBV11-2; 7 bases align to TRBD2. From germline, CDR1 is SGHAT and CDR2 FQNNGV. The CDR3 has 17 residues. V lost 2 bases and J lost 2; bases outside the gene matches: 8. The chain's CDR3 is CASSLLASGINTGELFF. The DNA for the CDR3 is TGTGCCAGCAGCTTACTGGCTAGCGGTATAAACACCGGGGAGCTGTTTTTT. Using reference TRBV11-2 and TRBJ2-2 for the parts outside the CDR3, the full variable domain is EAGVAQSPRYKIIEKRQSVAFWCNPISGHATLYWYQQILGQGPKLLIQFQNNGVVDDSQLPKDRFSAERLKGVDSTLKIQPAKLEDSAVYLCASSLLASGINTGELFFGEGSRLTVL.

The V call is TRBV5-4, the J call TRBJ2-3, with D perhaps TRBD2 (6 bases). Trimming shortened V by 5 bases and J by 0 bases, and 16 bases separated the two germline ends. The V gene's germline CDR1 is SGHNT and CDR2 YYREEE (reference sequence). The CDR3 sequence is 16 residues long. CDR3 in amino acids: CASRQAGTTSTDTQYF. Written as DNA, the CDR3 is TGTGCCAGCAGACAAGCGGGTACCACTAGCACAGATACGCAGTATTTT.

In DNA, the CDR3 is TGTGCCAGCAGCAAAGCGCAGGAAAACACCATATATTTT. Its protein product is CASSKAQENTIYF. The genes are TRBV21-1 and TRBJ1-3; the DNA was not used to check the table's D call, TRBD1. TRBV21-1 is recorded as a pseudogene. The CDR3 sequence is 13 residues long.

This chain links TRBV5-1 with TRBJ2-5, with no clear D. The V gene's germline CDR1 is SGHRS and CDR2 YFSETQ. The V end was cut by 0 bases, the J end by 5 bases, with 11 bases between. This CDR3 spans 14 amino acids. In nucleotides, the CDR3 is TGCGCCAGCAGCTTGGGGGTTACAAAGGAGACCCAGTACTTC. Protein sequence: CASSLGVTKETQYF.

This rearrangement joins TRBV28 to TRBJ2-1, with unresolved D. In germline, CDR1 is MDHEN, CDR2 SYDVKM. V was shortened by 4 bases and J by 8 bases, with 9 bases between the two germline ends. The length of the CDR3 is 12 residues. CDR3 nucleotides: TGTGCCAGCAGTTCCAGGTACTATGAGCAGTTCTTC. Translating it yields CASSSRYYEQFF.

The chain combines TRBV6-5 with TRBJ2-7; 7 positions match TRBD1. The CDR3 runs to 15 residues. The ends lost 5 bases at V and 0 bases at J; junction bases unmatched: 7. Germline V gene lookup returns CDR1 MNHEY and CDR2 SVGAGI. The CDR3 DNA follows: TGTGCCAGCAGTAGGAAACAGGGGTCCTCCTACGAGCAGTACTTC. Amino acids: CASSRKQGSSYEQYF.

The chain's CDR3 is CASKVTGQETQYF. The CDR3 nucleotides read TGTGCCAGCAAAGTCACAGGCCAAGAGACCCAGTACTTC. This sequence joins TRBV6-1 and TRBJ2-5, with D possibly being TRBD1 (5 bases). The V gene lost 7 bases and the J gene lost 1 base, with 10 bases spanning the gap. This CDR3 contains 13 residues. Germline values: CDR1 MNHNS, CDR2 SASEGT.

In the case of this clone: The junction departs from germline at one end; a sequencing error may be responsible. The gene calls are TRBV7-6 and TRBJ2-2; TRBD1 is a possible D gene (6 bases). CDR3 length: 15 residues. The germline V gene encodes CDR1 SGHVS and CDR2 FNYEAQ. CDR3 in amino acids: CASSVATGNTGELFF. CDR3 coding DNA: TGTGCCAGCAGCGTAGCGACAGGGAACACCGGGGAGCTGTTTTTT.

On this clone: One end of the junction does not line up with germline, which may come from a read error. V usage is TRBV19 and J usage is TRBJ2-2; 10 bases map to TRBD2. CDR1 is LNHDA, CDR2 SQIVND, per germline (reference sequence). The CDR3 totals 16 residues. CDR3 DNA: TGTGCCAGTAATATAGCGGGAGGTGCGAACACCGGGGAGCTGTTTTTT. This encodes CASNIAGGANTGELFF.

This chain joins TRBV28 and TRBJ1-2; D unresolved. Per germline, CDR1 MDHEN and CDR2 SYDVKM. The CDR3 consists of 11 residues. V was trimmed by 4 bases and J by 4 bases, leaving 4 bases between them. The CDR3 DNA follows: TGTGCCAGCAGTTACTTCTATGGCTACACCTTC. Amino acids: CASSYFYGYTF.

The V call is TRBV27, the J call TRBJ2-4; 10 bases match TRBD2. The V gene's germline CDR1 is MNHEY and CDR2 SMNVEV (reference sequence). The CDR3 is made up of 16 amino acids. With 5 bases clipped from V and 0 bases from J, the junction kept 4 bases outside the gene matches. CDR3 nucleotide sequence: TGTGCCAGCAGTCCCCGGACTAGCGGAGCCAAAAACATTCAGTACTTC. This gives the protein CASSPRTSGAKNIQYF.

The V and J genes are TRBV19 and TRBJ2-1, with 10 bases lining up with TRBD2. J gave up 5 bases and V 4 bases, and 5 bases lay outside the gene matches. The CDR3 is 15 amino acids. Germline CDR1 reads LNHDA; CDR2 reads SQIVND (reference sequence). This chain's CDR3 is CASSSHGTSDNEQFF. For the CDR3, the DNA is TGTGCCAGTAGTAGCCACGGGACTAGCGACAATGAGCAGTTCTTC.

This clone was detected a few times. This chain uses TRBV4-1 with TRBJ2-5; D is tentatively TRBD1 or TRBD2 (5 bases each). Germline-derived CDR1 and CDR2 are MGHRA and YSYEKL. The CDR3 is 17 residues long. Trimming pared 3 bases from V and 1 base from J, leaving 18 bases between. The CDR3 nucleotides are TGCGCCAGCAGCCACCGATTAACGGGGCAGAGCCAAGAGACCCAGTACTTC. This sequence encodes CASSHRLTGQSQETQYF.

The DNA of the CDR3 is TGTGCCAGCAGTTTGACAGGGGACAATTCACCCCTCCACTTT. It is translated as CASSLTGDNSPLHF. V is TRBV2 and J is TRBJ1-6; TRBD1 aligns across 8 bases. Trimming cost V 5 bases and J 7 bases; bases outside gene matches: 4. The CDR3 is 14 residues long. CDR1 is SNHLY and CDR2 is FYNNEI in the germline V gene.

The chain links TRBV6-6 to TRBJ1-1, with unresolved D. CDR1 is MNHNY and CDR2 is SVGAGI in the germline V gene (reference sequence). CDR3 length equals 14 residues. V gave up 2 bases and J gave up 1 base, with 8 bases separating them. The CDR3 sequence: CASSYGRPNTEAFF. The CDR3 DNA follows: TGTGCCAGCAGTTACGGGCGGCCGAACACTGAAGCTTTCTTT.

V is TRBV7-8 and J is TRBJ2-5; TRBD1 agrees at 7 bases. Germline V gene sequence: CDR1 SGHVS, CDR2 FQNEAQ. The CDR3 runs to 13 residues. V lost 4 bases and J lost 4; bases outside the gene matches: 3. The CDR3 coding sequence is TGTGCCAGCAGCTCAGGGGGTCCAGAGACCCAGTACTTC. It specifies CASSSGGPETQYF.

The chain uses TRBV19 and TRBJ2-4, with D unresolved. V lost 6 bases and J 5 bases, leaving 23 bases between the germline ends. Germline assignment: CDR1 LNHDA and CDR2 SQIVND (reference sequence). The CDR3 sequence is 17 residues long. The DNA of the CDR3 is TGTGCCAGTAGGCCGGGCCACGGATCCCTCGACCAAAACATTCAGTACTTC. Protein sequence: CASRPGHGSLDQNIQYF. The whole variable domain, remainder taken from reference TRBV19 and TRBJ2-4, is DGGITQSPKYLFRKEGQNVTLSCEQNLNHDAMYWYRQDPGQGLRLIYYSQIVNDFQKGDIAEGYSVSREKKESFPLTVTSAQKNPTAFYLCASRPGHGSLDQNIQYFGAGTRLSVL.

This clone was seen a few times. This rearrangement joins TRBV4-1 to TRBJ2-1; D unresolved. The CDR3 spans 15 residues. Trimming shortened V by 1 base and J by 2 bases, and 9 bases separated the two germline ends. Looked up from germline, CDR1 is MGHRA and CDR2 is YSYEKL. The DNA for the CDR3 is TGCGCCAGCAGCCAAGCCGGCGGACCCTACAATGAGCAGTTCTTC. This translates into CASSQAGGPYNEQFF.

The chain is built from TRBV7-2 and TRBJ2-1; D is unclear. The CDR3 extends over 16 amino acids. The V and J ends lost 0 bases and 4 bases respectively, with 13 bases between them. CDR1 is SGHTA and CDR2 is FQGNSA in the germline V gene. The CDR3 sequence is CASSLAVLSAYNEQFF. The CDR3 nucleotides are TGTGCCAGCAGCTTAGCGGTCCTTTCAGCTTACAATGAGCAGTTCTTC.

The CDR3 DNA is TGTGCCAGCAGCGCCGGGACAGGGTCCTACAATGAGCAGTTCTTC. As protein: CASSAGTGSYNEQFF. The genes are TRBV5-8 and TRBJ2-1; 9 nucleotides agree with TRBD1. Germline lookup yields CDR1 SGHTS and CDR2 YDEGEE. V lost 4 bases and J lost 1; bases outside the gene matches: 3. The CDR3 runs to 15 residues. Full variable domain (missing parts from reference TRBV5-8 and TRBJ2-1): EAGVTQSPTHLIKTRGQQATLRCSPISGHTSVYWYQQALGLGLQFLLWYDEGEERNRGNFPPRFSGRQFPNYSSELNVNALELEDSALYLCASSAGTGSYNEQFFGPGTRLTVL.

The V call is TRBV2, the J call TRBJ1-4; maybe TRBD1 (5 bases). CDR1 SNHLY and CDR2 FYNNEI come from the germline V gene. V was shortened by 6 bases and J by 8 bases, with 13 bases between the two germline ends. There are 13 residues in the CDR3. The CDR3 nucleotides are TGTGCCAGCAGCCGGGACCTAGGGGAAAAACTGTTTTTT. Translating it yields CASSRDLGEKLFF. The complete variable domain, with remaining parts taken from reference TRBV2 and TRBJ1-4, reads EPEVTQTPSHQVTQMGQEVILRCVPISNHLYFYWYRQILGQKVEFLVSFYNNEISEKSEIFDDQFSVERPDGSNFTLKIRSTKLEDSAMYFCASSRDLGEKLFFGSGTQLSVL.

The chain employs TRBV5-1 and TRBJ2-2; the D gene is possibly TRBD1 (5 bases). This CDR3 has 15 residues. Germline CDR1 and CDR2: SGHRS and YFSETQ. V lost 2 bases to trimming and J lost 6 bases, with 14 bases between them. CDR3 nucleotide sequence: TGCGCCAGCAGCTTCCAGGGTTCAGTGGCCGGGGAGCTGTTTTTT. It is translated as CASSFQGSVAGELFF.